This T cell receptor (beta chain) was sequenced during a study of blood T cells in healthy people across ages (dated by TCRdb to about 2015). Describing the broader study: In model experiments, template switching captured roughly one uniquely barcoded TCR beta cDNA molecule for every two T cells. The study measured age-related changes in TCR beta repertoire diversity using deep sequencing normalized with unique cDNA molecular identifiers. Donors were grouped into four age groups: young (average approximately 16 years), middle-aged (under 40), aged (around 62) and long-lived (just over 80). To avoid experimental bias, donors of different ages were randomly spread across the sequencing lanes. For two donors (one aged 18 to 29 and one aged 80 or older), the study analyzed two additional independent replicas of 1 million unique cDNA reads from the same blood draw.

General study outcomes and caveats: Total diversity estimates from one million sequenced T cells were considered lower bounds and underestimates. The long-lived group showed more naive CD4+ T cells, fewer expanded clones and increased TCR diversity than the aged group, suggesting age selection. As age increased, observed TCR beta diversity per million T cells dropped in a roughly linear way, and a significant reduction was already evident by age approximately 40. The percentage of naive T cells measured by flow cytometry correlated strongly with observed TCR beta diversity. The CMV infection status of donors was not known, potentially confounding age-related changes in expanded clonotypes. Bulk unsorted PBMC profiling prevented conclusive comparison of naive and antigen-experienced compartments.

The approximately 39 donors, aged roughly 6 to 95 years, were systemically healthy Caucasian individuals from Russia. Approximately 9.7 milliliters of peripheral blood were drawn from each donor into EDTA-treated Vacutainer tubes. PBMCs were isolated by Ficoll-Paque density-gradient centrifugation, with at least 6.5 million obtained per sample. Total RNA, at least 5.5 micrograms per sample, was extracted from PBMCs with Trizol reagent. Naive CD45RAhigh/CD27high T cell percentages were measured by flow cytometry on a PBMC aliquot from every donor. CDR3 length: 14 amino acids, cysteine to phenylalanine. This entry keeps only the CDR3 DNA: 42 bases, framed from base 1. Taken from the germline V gene, the CDR1 and CDR2 loops are SGHRS and YFSETQ. V is cut by 0 bases and J by 1 base, and the space between the germline ends is 5 bases. The library was obtained by 5' RACE. Sequencing took place on an Illumina HiSeq 2500. The second PCR ran for about 6 to 12 cycles and used a J-beta primer mix along with a sample-barcoded 5' primer. A template-switch 5' adaptor carrying 12 random nucleotides introduced a unique molecular identifier onto each TCR beta cDNA molecule. Each sample yielded at least 2.5 million CDR3-containing paired-end reads. The Mint cDNA synthesis kit, primed by a TRBC-specific oligonucleotide, was used to synthesize first-strand cDNA from all RNA. Following uracil-DNA glycosylase treatment, a first 18-cycle PCR with universal primers M1SS and BC2_uni_R was performed on all cDNA. On the study's bioinformatics: For normalization, 1 million high-quality reads, each with a distinct molecular identifier, were randomly selected from each sample. Reads with shared molecular identifiers were discarded instead of being binned into consensus sequences. MiTCR, run with a Q25 quality threshold and the strictest error-elimination algorithm, handled CDR3 identification, clonotype clustering and error correction. A nonparametric unseen species model using Euler transformation provided a lower-bound estimate of total TCR beta diversity. TCRdb ran its own pipeline on the public reads, namely fastp trimming at Q25 and MiXCR clone calling, and kept in-frame beta chains. CDR3 protein duplicates are merged, each entry listing the most common genes and DNA. TCRdb assigned the V and J calls; the authors' analysis was not used. In this sample the table shows about 680,000 distinct CDR3 sequences, 45% to 50% of which occur a single time. The top ten clones comprise 25% to 35% of the sample.

This clonotype was counted a few times. Its antigen is still unknown. No base quality values were provided; no much bigger clone lies one nucleotide off. The sequence joins TRBV5-1 to TRBJ1-5, with a tentative D gene TRBD1 over 5 matching bases. The sample was blood. This TCR was recovered from an older woman in good health. CDR3 reads: CASSLEGSNQPQHF. Here is the DNA: TGCGCCAGCAGCTTGGAGGGGAGCAATCAGCCCCAGCATTTT.